This paragraph covers one T cell receptor (beta chain) sequence. Its antigen is not known. The sample belongs to a study of T cell responses to AZD1222 COVID-19 vaccine. General observations from the study: When two AZD1222 doses had been given, Spike-specific TCR breadth and depth rose. White British donors predominated, females outnumbered males, and clonal diversity was possibly underestimated. Epitopes outside B.1.351 and B.1.1.7 mutated regions reportedly drew nearly half of spike TCRs. Spike as a whole was targeted by vaccine-associated CD4 TCRs, dominant at 160-218 and 743-854.

The CDR3 is made up of 15 amino acids. From germline, CDR1 is MGHDK and CDR2 SYGVNS. Trimming removed 5 bases from V and 7 bases from J; junction bases left unmatched: 9. Using immunoSEQ multiplex PCR, the repertoire was profiled, and TCRdb retains in-frame clones only, with some absent. The repertoire consists of 25,000 to 30,000 clones, with about 90% occurring once and the leading ten covering roughly 8.4%. The sequences come from peripheral blood, collected 28 days after the second AZD1222 dose. The chain carries TRBV25-1 and TRBJ2-1; 9 bases line up with TRBD1. This clonotype was sampled from an adult who received the AZD1222 COVID-19 vaccine. The CDR3 is CASSHTGGLGNEQFF. Written as DNA, the CDR3 is TGTGCCAGCAGTCACACAGGGGGCTTGGGTAATGAGCAGTTCTTC.